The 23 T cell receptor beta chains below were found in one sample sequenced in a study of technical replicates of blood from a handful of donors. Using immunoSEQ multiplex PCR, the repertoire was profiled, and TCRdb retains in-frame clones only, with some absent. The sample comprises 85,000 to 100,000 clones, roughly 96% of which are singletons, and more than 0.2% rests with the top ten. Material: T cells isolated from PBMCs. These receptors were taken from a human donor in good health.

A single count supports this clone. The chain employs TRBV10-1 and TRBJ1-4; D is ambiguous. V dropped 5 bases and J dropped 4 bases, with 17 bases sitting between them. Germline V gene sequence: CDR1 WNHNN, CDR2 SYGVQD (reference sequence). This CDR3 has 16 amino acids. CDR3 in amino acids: CASSSAGLGDNEKLFF. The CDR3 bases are TGCGCCAGCAGTTCCGCGGGCCTCGGGGATAATGAAAAACTGTTTTTT.

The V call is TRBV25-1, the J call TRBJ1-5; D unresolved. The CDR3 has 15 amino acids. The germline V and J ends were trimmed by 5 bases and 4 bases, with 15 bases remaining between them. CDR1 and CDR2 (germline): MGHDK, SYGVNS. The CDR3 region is CASSSLYSWNQPQHF. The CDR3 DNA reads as TGTGCCAGCAGTTCTCTATATAGTTGGAATCAGCCCCAGCATTTT.

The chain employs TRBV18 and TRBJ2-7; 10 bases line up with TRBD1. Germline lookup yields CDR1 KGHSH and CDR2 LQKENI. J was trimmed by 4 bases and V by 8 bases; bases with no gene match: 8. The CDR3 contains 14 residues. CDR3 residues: CASTPGQGPYEQYF. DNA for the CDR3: TGTGCCAGCACCCCGGGACAGGGGCCATACGAGCAGTACTTC.

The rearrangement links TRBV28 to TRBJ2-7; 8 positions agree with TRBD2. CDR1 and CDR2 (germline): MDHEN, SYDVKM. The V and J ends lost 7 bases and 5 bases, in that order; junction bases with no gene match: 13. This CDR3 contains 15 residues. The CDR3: CASTSGGWLAHEQYF. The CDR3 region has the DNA TGTGCCAGCACCTCGGGGGGGTGGCTGGCTCACGAGCAGTACTTC.

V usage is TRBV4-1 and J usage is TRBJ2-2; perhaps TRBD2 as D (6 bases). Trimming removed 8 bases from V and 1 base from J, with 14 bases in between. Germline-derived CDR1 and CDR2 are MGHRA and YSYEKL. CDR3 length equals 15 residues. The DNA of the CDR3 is TGCGCCAGCCGGGTTGTGGGAGGGAACACCGGGGAGCTGTTTTTT. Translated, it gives CASRVVGGNTGELFF.

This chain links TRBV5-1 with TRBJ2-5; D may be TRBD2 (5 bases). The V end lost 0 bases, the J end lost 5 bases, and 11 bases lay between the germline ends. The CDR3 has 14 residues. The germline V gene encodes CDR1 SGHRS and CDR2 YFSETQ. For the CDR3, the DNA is TGCGCCAGCAGCTTGGGTAGGACTTCTGAGACCCAGTACTTC. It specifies CASSLGRTSETQYF.

The CDR3 loop reads CASSRSVDEQFF. CDR3 coding DNA: TGTGCCAGCAGCCGATCAGTTGATGAGCAGTTCTTC. J is TRBJ2-1 and V is TRBV6-1; D gene unclear. CDR1 is MNHNS and CDR2 is SASEGT in the germline V gene. The CDR3 runs 12 residues. Trimming left V 6 bases short and J 8 bases short, with 11 bases between.

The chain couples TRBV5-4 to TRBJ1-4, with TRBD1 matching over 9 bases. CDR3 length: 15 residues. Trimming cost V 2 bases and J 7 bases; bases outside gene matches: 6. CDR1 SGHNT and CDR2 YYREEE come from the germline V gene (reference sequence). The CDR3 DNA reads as TGTGCCAGCAGCTTACAGGGGGCGCTGGGTGAAAAACTGTTTTTT. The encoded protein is CASSLQGALGEKLFF.

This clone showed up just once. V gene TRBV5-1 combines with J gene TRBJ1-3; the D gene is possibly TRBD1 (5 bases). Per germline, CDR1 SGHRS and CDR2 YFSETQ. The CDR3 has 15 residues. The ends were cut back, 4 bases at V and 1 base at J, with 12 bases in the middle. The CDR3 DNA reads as TGCGCCAGCAGCCAAGGACAAGGGTCTGGAAACACCATATATTTT. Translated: CASSQGQGSGNTIYF.

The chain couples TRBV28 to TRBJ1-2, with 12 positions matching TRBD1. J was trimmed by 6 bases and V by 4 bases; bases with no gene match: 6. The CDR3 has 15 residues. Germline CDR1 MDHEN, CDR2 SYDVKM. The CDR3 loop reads CASSSGTGGWDGYTF. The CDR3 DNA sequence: TGTGCCAGCAGTTCCGGGACAGGGGGCTGGGATGGCTACACCTTC.

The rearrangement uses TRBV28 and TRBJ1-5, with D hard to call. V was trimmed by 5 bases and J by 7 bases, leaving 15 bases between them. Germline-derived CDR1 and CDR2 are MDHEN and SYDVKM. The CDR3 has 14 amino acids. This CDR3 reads CASSDPLDWQPQHF. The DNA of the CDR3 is TGTGCCAGCAGTGACCCCTTGGACTGGCAGCCCCAGCATTTT.

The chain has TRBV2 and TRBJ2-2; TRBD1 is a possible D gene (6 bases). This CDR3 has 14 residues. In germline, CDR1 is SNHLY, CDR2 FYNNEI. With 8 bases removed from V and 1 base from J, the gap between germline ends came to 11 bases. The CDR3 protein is CASLETGNTGELFF. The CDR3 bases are TGTGCCAGCTTGGAGACAGGGAACACCGGGGAGCTGTTTTTT.

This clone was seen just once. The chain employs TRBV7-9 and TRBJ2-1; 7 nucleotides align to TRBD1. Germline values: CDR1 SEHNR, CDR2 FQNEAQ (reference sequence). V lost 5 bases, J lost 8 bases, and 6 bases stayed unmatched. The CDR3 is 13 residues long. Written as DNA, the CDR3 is TGTGCCAGCAGCCAACAGGGGCGAGATGAGCAGTTCTTC. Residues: CASSQQGRDEQFF.

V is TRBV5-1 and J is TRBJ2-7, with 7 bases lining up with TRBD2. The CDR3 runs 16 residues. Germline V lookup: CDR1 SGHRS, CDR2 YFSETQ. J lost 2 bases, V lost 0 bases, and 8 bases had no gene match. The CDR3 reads CASSLARQGGTYEQYF. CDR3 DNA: TGCGCCAGCAGCTTGGCCCGGCAGGGAGGGACCTACGAGCAGTACTTC.

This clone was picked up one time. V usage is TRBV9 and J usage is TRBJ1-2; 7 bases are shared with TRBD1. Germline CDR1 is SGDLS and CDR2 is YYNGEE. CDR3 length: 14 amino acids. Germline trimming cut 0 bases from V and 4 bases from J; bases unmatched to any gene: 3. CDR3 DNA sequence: TGTGCCAGCAGCGTAGGAGGGGGCGGCTATGGCTACACCTTC. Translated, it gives CASSVGGGGYGYTF.

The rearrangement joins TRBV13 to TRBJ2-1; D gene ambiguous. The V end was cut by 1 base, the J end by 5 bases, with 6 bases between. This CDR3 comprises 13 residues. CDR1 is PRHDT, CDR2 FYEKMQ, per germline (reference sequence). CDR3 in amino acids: CASSLARNNEQFF. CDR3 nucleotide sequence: TGTGCCAGCAGCTTAGCCAGGAACAATGAGCAGTTCTTC.

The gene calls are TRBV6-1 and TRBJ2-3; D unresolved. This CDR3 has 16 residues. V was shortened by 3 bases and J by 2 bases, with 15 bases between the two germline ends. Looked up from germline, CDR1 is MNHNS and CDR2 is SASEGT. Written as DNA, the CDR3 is TGTGCCAGCAGTGATAGTAAGTTCCCCATCACAGATACGCAGTATTTT. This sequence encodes CASSDSKFPITDTQYF.

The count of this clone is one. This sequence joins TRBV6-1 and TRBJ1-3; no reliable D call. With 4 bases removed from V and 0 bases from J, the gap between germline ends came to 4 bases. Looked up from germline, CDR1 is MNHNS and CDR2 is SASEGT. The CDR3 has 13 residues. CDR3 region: CASSGHSGNTIYF. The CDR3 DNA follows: TGTGCCAGCAGTGGACACTCTGGAAACACCATATATTTT.

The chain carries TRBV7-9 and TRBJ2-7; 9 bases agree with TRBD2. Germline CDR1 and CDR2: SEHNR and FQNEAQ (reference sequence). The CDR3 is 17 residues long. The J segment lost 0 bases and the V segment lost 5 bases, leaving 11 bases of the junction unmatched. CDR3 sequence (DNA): TGTGCCAGCAGCCACCGATCTAGCGGGACAAACTCCTACGAGCAGTACTTC. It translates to CASSHRSSGTNSYEQYF.

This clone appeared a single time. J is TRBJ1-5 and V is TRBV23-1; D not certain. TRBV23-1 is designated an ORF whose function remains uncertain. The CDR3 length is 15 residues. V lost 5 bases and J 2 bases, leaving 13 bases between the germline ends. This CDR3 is CASSWRVYGNQPQHF. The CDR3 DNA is TGCGCCAGCAGTTGGAGGGTCTATGGCAATCAGCCCCAGCATTTT.

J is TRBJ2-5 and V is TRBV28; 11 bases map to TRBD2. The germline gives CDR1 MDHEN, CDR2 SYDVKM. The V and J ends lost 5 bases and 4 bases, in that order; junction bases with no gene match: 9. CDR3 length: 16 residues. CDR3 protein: CASSPSLAGVVETQYF. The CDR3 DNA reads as TGTGCCAGCAGTCCCTCACTAGCGGGAGTTGTAGAGACCCAGTACTTC.

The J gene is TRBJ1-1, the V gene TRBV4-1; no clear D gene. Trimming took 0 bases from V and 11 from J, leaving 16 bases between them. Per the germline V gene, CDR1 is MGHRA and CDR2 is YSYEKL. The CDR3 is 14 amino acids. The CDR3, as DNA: TGCGCCAGCAGCCAAGACGTTGCTAAGACAAGGGCTTTCTTT. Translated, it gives CASSQDVAKTRAFF.

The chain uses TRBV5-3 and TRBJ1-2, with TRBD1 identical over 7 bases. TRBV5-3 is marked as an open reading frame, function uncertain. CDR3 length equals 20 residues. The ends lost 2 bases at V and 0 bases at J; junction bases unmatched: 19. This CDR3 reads CARSFSSLSQGKTSNYGYTF. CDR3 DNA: TGTGCCAGAAGCTTTTCATCCCTGTCACAGGGGAAGACGTCTAACTATGGCTACACCTTC.